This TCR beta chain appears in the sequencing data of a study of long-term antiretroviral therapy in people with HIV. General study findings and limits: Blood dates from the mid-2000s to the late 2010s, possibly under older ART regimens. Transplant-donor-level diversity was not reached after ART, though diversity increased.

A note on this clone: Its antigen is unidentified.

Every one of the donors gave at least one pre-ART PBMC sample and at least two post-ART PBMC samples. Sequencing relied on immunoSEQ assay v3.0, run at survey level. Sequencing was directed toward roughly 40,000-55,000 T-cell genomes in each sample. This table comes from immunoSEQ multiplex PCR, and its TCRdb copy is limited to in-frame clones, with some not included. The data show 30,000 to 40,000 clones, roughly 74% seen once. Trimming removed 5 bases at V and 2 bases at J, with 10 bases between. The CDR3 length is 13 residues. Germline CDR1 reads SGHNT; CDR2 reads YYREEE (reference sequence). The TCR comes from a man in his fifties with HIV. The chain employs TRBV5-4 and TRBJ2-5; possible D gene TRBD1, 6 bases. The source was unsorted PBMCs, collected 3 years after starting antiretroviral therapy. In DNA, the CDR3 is TGTGCCAGCAGACGCGACAGGCAAGAGACCCAGTACTTC. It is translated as CASRRDRQETQYF.